Below, one TCR beta chain is given with its context. Samples were assayed with immunoSEQ v3.0 at survey level. Profiled with immunoSEQ multiplex PCR; TCRdb holds only in-frame clones, not every one. The sample carries 20,000 to 30,000 clones, over 80% recorded once. This sample was taken from a study of long-term antiretroviral therapy in people with HIV. The germline V gene encodes CDR1 SGHVS and CDR2 FNYEAQ. This CDR3 has 13 amino acids. Trimming left V 1 base short and J 5 bases short, with 5 bases between. The clonotype was recovered from a man younger than 40 with HIV. Source: unsorted PBMCs, taken 4.1 to 4.5 years after starting antiretroviral therapy. This chain uses TRBV7-6 with TRBJ2-2; D gene ambiguous. CDR3 in amino acids: CASSLGETGELFF. CDR3 DNA sequence: TGTGCCAGCAGCTTAGGGGAAACCGGGGAGCTGTTTTTT.